Listed below are T cell receptor beta chains from one sample, sequenced in a study of blood T cell repertoires in COVID-19. Some clones are missing from TCRdb's copy, which holds only in-frame ones; the method was immunoSEQ multiplex PCR. The sample records fewer than 250,000 clones, under 90% being singletons. Sequencing used peripheral blood. These receptors were taken from a man aged 55 to 69 who had recovered from COVID-19. CDR3s include the opening cysteine and the closing phenylalanine or tryptophan. The D gene is left open where the match is weak. A clone size is listed for some rows: how often the clone was seen (once, few, many), or a class if it is expanded.

J,D,length,size,V,CDR3,DNA
TRBJ1-2,TRBD1,13,-,TRBV12-3/TRBV12-4,CASSPTGADGYTF,TGTGCCAGCAGTCCGACAGGGGCAGATGGCTACACCTTC
TRBJ1-2,TRBD1,14,-,TRBV19,CASSAQTGGHGYTF,TGTGCCAGTAGTGCCCAGACAGGGGGCCATGGCTACACCTTC
TRBJ1-1,TRBD1,11,-,TRBV28,CASQGATEAFF,TGTGCCAGCCAGGGGGCTACTGAAGCTTTCTTT
TRBJ2-2,-,16,-,TRBV11-3,CASSLGGKGGIGELFF,TGTGCCAGCAGCTTAGGCGGGAAAGGGGGCATCGGGGAGCTGTTTTTT
TRBJ2-7,TRBD2,13,-,TRBV28,CASSSGRGYEQYF,TGTGCCAGCAGTAGCGGGAGGGGTTACGAGCAGTACTTC
TRBJ1-1,TRBD1,14,few,TRBV4-1,CASSGRTGRTEAFF,TGCGCCAGCAGCGGTCGGACAGGTCGGACTGAAGCTTTCTTT
TRBJ1-6,TRBD1,15,-,TRBV15,CATSNRQGNNSPLHF,TGTGCCACCAGCAATAGACAGGGGAATAATTCACCCCTCCACTTT
TRBJ2-7,-,16,-,TRBV27,CASSLRYQGKSYEQYF,TGTGCCAGCAGTTTACGGTATCAGGGGAAATCCTACGAGCAGTACTTC
TRBJ2-2,-,15,-,TRBV4-1,CASSQKLRGPGELFF,TGCGCCAGCAGCCAAAAACTAAGGGGCCCCGGGGAGCTGTTTTTT
TRBJ1-2,TRBD1,14,-,TRBV7-8,CASSQSTGGSGYTF,TGTGCCAGCAGCCAGTCGACAGGGGGGTCTGGCTACACCTTC
TRBJ1-3,-,16,-,TRBV7-2,CASSLYGSRSRNTIYF,TGTGCCAGCAGCTTGTACGGGTCGAGATCGCGAAACACCATATATTTT
TRBJ1-2,-,15,-,TRBV5-6,CASRLPGQGLTGYTF,TGTGCCAGCAGACTTCCTGGCCAGGGTCTAACCGGCTACACCTTC
TRBJ1-2,-,15,-,TRBV2,CASSGVGAANYGYTF,TGTGCCAGCAGTGGGGTGGGCGCTGCTAACTATGGCTACACCTTC
TRBJ1-5,TRBD1,18,-,TRBV9,CASSPPGQVHLSNQPQHF,TGTGCCAGCAGCCCACCGGGACAGGTCCATCTTAGCAATCAGCCCCAGCATTTT
TRBJ2-3,TRBD1,16,-,TRBV5-4,CASSLGTGGSTDTQYF,TGTGCCAGCAGCCTCGGGACAGGTGGTAGCACAGATACGCAGTATTTT
TRBJ1-2,-,15,-,TRBV5-6,CASSLFSGANYGYTF,TGTGCCAGCAGCTTGTTTTCGGGAGCAAACTATGGCTACACCTTC
TRBJ2-1,TRBD2,14,-,TRBV28,CASRSGIPYNEQFF,TGTGCCAGCAGAAGCGGGATACCCTACAATGAGCAGTTCTTC
TRBJ2-5,TRBD1,12,-,TRBV7-2,CASMTGLETQYF,TGTGCCAGCATGACAGGGCTAGAGACCCAGTACTTC
TRBJ2-7,TRBD2,14,-,TRBV19,CASSVAGGVDEQYF,TGTGCCAGTAGTGTGGCGGGAGGGGTTGACGAGCAGTACTTC
TRBJ1-2,-,15,-,TRBV5-4,CASSPAKSYQGGYTF,TGTGCCAGCAGCCCGGCGAAGAGTTACCAGGGCGGCTACACCTTC
TRBJ1-4,TRBD1,15,once,TRBV10-2,CASSDPGQGGEKLFF,TGCGCCAGCAGTGATCCGGGACAGGGAGGGGAAAAACTGTTTTTT
TRBJ2-2,TRBD2,16,-,TRBV5-1,CASSFLAGANTGELFF,TGCGCCAGCAGCTTTCTAGCGGGCGCGAACACCGGGGAGCTGTTTTTT
TRBJ2-6,-,16,-,TRBV23-1,CASSPRDRSGANVLTF,TGCGCCAGCAGTCCACGCGACAGGTCTGGGGCCAACGTCCTGACTTTC
TRBJ1-2,-,13,-,TRBV20-1,CSASPRRNYGYTF,TGCAGTGCTAGTCCCCGGAGGAACTATGGCTACACCTTC
TRBJ2-7,-,14,once,TRBV7-2,CASSLGRSGLEQYF,TGTGCCAGCAGCTTAGGACGGTCAGGGCTCGAGCAGTACTTC
TRBJ2-3,-,13,-,TRBV27,CASRLSGTDTQYF,TGTGCCAGCAGACTTAGCGGCACAGATACGCAGTATTTT
TRBJ2-5,TRBD2,18,-,TRBV9,CASSARVGTSGEAETQYF,TGTGCCAGCAGCGCTCGGGTGGGGACTAGCGGGGAAGCGGAGACCCAGTACTTC
TRBJ1-2,-,13,-,TRBV12-3/TRBV12-4,CASTLWGDDGYTF,TGTGCCAGCACCCTTTGGGGGGACGATGGCTACACCTTC
TRBJ2-3,-,13,-,TRBV4-3,CASSPTSTDTQYF,TGCGCCAGCAGCCCAACTAGCACAGATACGCAGTATTTT
TRBJ2-2,-,15,-,TRBV7-2,CASRSQGVGTGELFF,TGTGCCAGCAGATCCCAAGGGGTCGGCACCGGGGAGCTGTTTTTT
TRBJ2-7,-,10,few,TRBV20-1,CSVEREEQYF,TGCAGTGTCGAGAGGGAAGAGCAGTACTTC
TRBJ1-1,-,15,-,TRBV18,CASSLGQSVNTEAFF,TGTGCCAGCTCACTCGGACAGTCCGTGAACACTGAAGCTTTCTTT
TRBJ1-1,TRBD1,15,-,TRBV6-5,CASSYSLTGGLEAFF,TGTGCCAGCAGTTACTCGTTGACAGGGGGATTGGAGGCTTTCTTT
TRBJ2-7,-,15,-,TRBV5-4,CASSRDNRVAYEQYF,TGTGCCAGCAGCCGAGACAACAGGGTTGCCTACGAGCAGTACTTC
TRBJ2-7,-,13,-,TRBV5-1,CASSLTGPYEQYF,TGCGCCAGCAGCTTGACAGGGCCCTACGAGCAGTACTTC
TRBJ1-3,-,15,-,TRBV5-6,CASSLVGVGGNTIYF,TGTGCCAGCAGCTTGGTAGGGGTAGGCGGAAACACCATATATTTT
TRBJ2-7,-,14,-,TRBV7-3,CASSLGLGAYEQYF,TGTGCCAGCAGCTTAGGTTTAGGAGCCTACGAGCAGTACTTC
TRBJ1-4,-,13,-,TRBV7-9,CASSFRTAEKLFF,TGTGCCAGCAGCTTTAGGACAGCCGAAAAACTGTTTTTT
TRBJ2-1,-,14,few,TRBV18,CASSPRTDYNEQFF,TGTGCCAGCTCACCGAGGACAGACTACAATGAGCAGTTCTTC
TRBJ1-5,TRBD1,14,once,TRBV19,CASTLDRNNQPQHF,TGTGCCAGTACCCTGGACAGGAACAATCAGCCCCAGCATTTT
TRBJ2-1,TRBD2,19,-,TRBV6-2/TRBV6-3,CASSYSLSGSRYSYNEQFF,TGTGCCAGCAGTTACTCGCTTAGCGGGAGTCGGTACTCCTACAATGAGCAGTTCTTC
TRBJ1-2,TRBD1,15,-,TRBV9,CASSVMDRADYGYTF,TGTGCCAGCAGCGTCATGGACAGGGCTGACTATGGCTACACCTTC
TRBJ2-7,-,11,-,TRBV5-4,CASSLANEQYF,TGTGCCAGCAGCTTGGCCAACGAGCAGTACTTC
TRBJ1-3,-,14,-,TRBV19,CAILTPSSGNTIYF,TGTGCCATCCTCACCCCGAGCTCTGGAAACACCATATATTTT
TRBJ2-2,-,14,-,TRBV7-3,CASSPGLYSGELFF,TGTGCCAGCAGTCCCGGACTATATTCCGGGGAGCTGTTTTTT